The 28 T cell receptor beta chains in this list originate from one sample, sequenced in a study of blood T cell repertoires in COVID-19. Using immunoSEQ multiplex PCR, the repertoire was profiled, and TCRdb retains in-frame clones only, with some absent. The sample has approximately 390,000 clones, about 90% seen once; the top ten hold 6.5%. The material sequenced was peripheral blood. These receptors were obtained from a man between 18 and 29 years old with active or convalescent COVID-19.

The rearrangement uses TRBV6-2 or TRBV6-3 and TRBJ1-5, with unresolved D. The CDR3 sequence is 14 residues long. CDR1 is MNHEY, CDR2 SVGEGT, per germline. V lost 6 bases and J lost 2, with 11 bases in between. In DNA form, the CDR3 reads TGTGCCAGCAGCAGCGGGGTAGGCAATCAGCCCCAGCATTTT. It translates to CASSSGVGNQPQHF.

This rearrangement joins TRBV7-8 to TRBJ2-5; TRBD1 matches 10 bases. The CDR3 is 15 amino acids. Germline-derived CDR1 and CDR2 are SGHVS and FQNEAQ. V lost 5 bases to trimming and J lost 5 bases; unmatched junction nucleotides: 8. CDR3 nucleotides: TGTGCCAGCAGCGTTATGACAGGGGGCGGGGAGACCCAGTACTTC. It is translated as CASSVMTGGGETQYF.

The rearrangement joins TRBV6-5 to TRBJ2-7, with a weak D call TRBD1 (5 bases). There are 15 residues in the CDR3. The V and J ends lost 5 bases and 0 bases respectively, with 14 bases between them. Germline V gives CDR1 MNHEY, CDR2 SVGAGI. In nucleotides, the CDR3 is TGTGCCAGCAGTACAGGTTTAGGTAGCTCCTACGAGCAGTACTTC. Translated: CASSTGLGSSYEQYF.

The gene calls are TRBV10-1 and TRBJ1-5, with D possibly being TRBD1 (5 bases). V was cut by 1 base and J by 1 base, with 11 bases left in between. The CDR3 runs 16 residues. Germline assignment: CDR1 WNHNN and CDR2 SYGVQD (reference sequence). CDR3 loop: CASSELGGKSNQPQHF. CDR3 nucleotides: TGCGCCAGCAGTGAGTTGGGGGGTAAGAGCAATCAGCCCCAGCATTTT.

The chain recombines TRBV4-3 with TRBJ2-3; 9 bases line up with TRBD2. The length of the CDR3 is 17 residues. V was pared by 0 bases and J by 5 bases, with 9 bases of the junction left unmatched. Germline loops: CDR1 LGHNA, CDR2 YSLEER. The CDR3: CASSQDRSSGSRDTQYF. CDR3 coding DNA: TGCGCCAGCAGCCAAGATCGGAGTAGCGGGAGTAGAGATACGCAGTATTTT.

The chain carries TRBV2 and TRBJ1-5; D might be TRBD1 (5 bases). V was trimmed by 0 bases and J by 11 bases, leaving 8 bases between them. Looked up from germline, CDR1 is SNHLY and CDR2 is FYNNEI. The CDR3 is 12 residues long. CDR3 nucleotide sequence: TGTGCCAGCAGTGAAGCGACCAGGGCCCAGCATTTT. This sequence encodes CASSEATRAQHF.

The rearrangement links TRBV7-9 to TRBJ1-1, with unresolved D. Trimming took off 0 bases at V and 1 base at J, with 12 bases between the two ends. The CDR3 loop spans 16 amino acids. Looked up from germline, CDR1 is SEHNR and CDR2 is FQNEAQ (reference sequence). The CDR3 DNA reads TGTGCCAGCAGCTTAGCGATTGGGCAGCCGAACACTGAAGCTTTCTTT. Encoded protein: CASSLAIGQPNTEAFF.

This clone was picked up one time. The chain joins TRBV5-5 to TRBJ2-7; TRBD1 agrees at 9 bases. Germline V CDR1 and CDR2: SGHKS, YYEKEE (reference sequence). The ends lost 4 bases at V and 3 bases at J; junction bases unmatched: 5. The CDR3 is 14 amino acids. The CDR3 loop reads CASSVDRGFYEQYF. In nucleotides, the CDR3 is TGTGCCAGCAGCGTGGACAGGGGCTTCTACGAGCAGTACTTC. Full variable domain (missing parts from reference TRBV5-5 and TRBJ2-7): DAGVTQSPTHLIKTRGQQVTLRCSPISGHKSVSWYQQVLGQGPQFIFQYYEKEERGRGNFPDRFSARQFPNYSSELNVNALLLGDSALYLCASSVDRGFYEQYFGPGTRLTVT.

The rearrangement joins TRBV4-2 to TRBJ1-2; 7 bases fit TRBD1. The junction had 9 bases not matched to a gene; V was cut back by 4 bases and J by 4 bases. CDR3 size: 15 residues. Germline assignment: CDR1 LGHNA and CDR2 YNFKEQ. The CDR3 bases are TGTGCCAGCAGCCCCCGGGACAGTACAATCTATGGCTACACCTTC. This codes for CASSPRDSTIYGYTF.

CDR3 in DNA: TGTGCCAGCAGTTTGAGCCCCACAGGGAACACTGAAGCTTTCTTT. It is translated as CASSLSPTGNTEAFF. This chain uses TRBV27 with TRBJ1-1, with D perhaps TRBD1 (5 bases). There are 15 residues in the CDR3. V gave up 3 bases and J gave up 1 base, with 12 bases separating them. Per germline, CDR1 MNHEY and CDR2 SMNVEV (reference sequence).

The J gene is TRBJ1-6, the V gene TRBV28; maybe TRBD1 (6 bases). The CDR3 contains 15 residues. CDR1 MDHEN and CDR2 SYDVKM come from the germline V gene. Trimming took 5 bases from V and 2 from J, leaving 10 bases between them. DNA for the CDR3: TGTGCCAGCAGTAGGGGGATGGCCTATAATTCACCCCTCCACTTT. Encoded protein: CASSRGMAYNSPLHF. The complete variable domain, with remaining parts taken from reference TRBV28 and TRBJ1-6, reads DVKVTQSSRYLVKRTGEKVFLECVQDMDHENMFWYRQDPGLGLRLIYFSYDVKMKEKGDIPEGYSVSREKKERFSLILESASTNQTSMYLCASSRGMAYNSPLHFGNGTRLTVT.

The chain employs TRBV11-1 and TRBJ2-7, with unresolved D. CDR1 is SGHAT and CDR2 is FQDESV in the germline V gene (reference sequence). The CDR3 contains 13 residues. V was shortened by 1 base and J by 2 bases, with 6 bases between the two germline ends. The CDR3 loop reads CASSLVGAYEQYF. CDR3 DNA sequence: TGTGCCAGCAGCTTAGTAGGAGCCTACGAGCAGTACTTC.

This sequence joins TRBV27 and TRBJ1-2; no clear D. The CDR3 loop spans 13 amino acids. The V and J ends lost 0 bases and 4 bases respectively, with 6 bases between them. CDR1 is MNHEY and CDR2 is SMNVEV in the germline V gene (reference sequence). CDR3 in amino acids: CASSLSGRYGYTF. The CDR3 DNA reads TGTGCCAGCAGTTTATCGGGCCGCTATGGCTACACCTTC.

This clone was seen only once. The chain couples TRBV7-3 to TRBJ1-1; 8 bases align to TRBD1. Germline trimming cut 6 bases from V and 0 bases from J; bases unmatched to any gene: 6. CDR1 and CDR2 (germline): SGHTA, FQGTGA. The CDR3 is 15 residues long. CDR3 coding DNA: TGTGCCAGCAGTCAGGGGGCGAACTTGAACACTGAAGCTTTCTTT. It is translated as CASSQGANLNTEAFF.

The rearrangement joins TRBV4-1 to TRBJ1-1; D not resolved. The CDR3 runs 13 residues. The germline V gene encodes CDR1 MGHRA and CDR2 YSYEKL. Trimming removed 2 bases from V and 3 bases from J, with 7 bases in between. The CDR3 nucleotides read TGCGCCAGCAGCCAACCACTGGACACTGAAGCTTTCTTT. This codes for CASSQPLDTEAFF.

This clone was detected once. Additional DNA sequences in this sample encode the identical CDR3. V usage is TRBV7-3 and J usage is TRBJ1-3, with D possibly being TRBD1 (6 bases). Trimming stripped 2 bases from V and 3 bases from J, with 11 bases between. The V gene's germline CDR1 is SGHTA and CDR2 FQGTGA. CDR3 length equals 15 residues. The CDR3 sequence: CASSLSGGYGNTIYF. The CDR3 DNA reads TGTGCCAGCAGCTTATCTGGGGGCTATGGAAACACCATATATTTT.

The chain employs TRBV5-1 and TRBJ2-5; TRBD1 might be the D (5 bases). The germline gives CDR1 SGHRS, CDR2 YFSETQ. Trimming stripped 0 bases from V and 4 bases from J, with 16 bases between. This CDR3 is built from 16 residues. The CDR3 nucleotides are TGCGCCAGCAGCTTGGTAACCCCCGTTCAGGGAGAGACCCAGTACTTC. Amino acid sequence: CASSLVTPVQGETQYF.

The genes are TRBV6-2 or TRBV6-3 and TRBJ2-7; D call uncertain. This CDR3 has 14 residues. CDR1 and CDR2 from the germline V gene are MNHEY and SVGEGT. Trimming shortened V by 4 bases and J by 2 bases, and 12 bases separated the two germline ends. CDR3 nucleotides: TGTGCCAGCAGTTTCTCCCCGCGGACCTACGAGCAGTACTTC. Protein product: CASSFSPRTYEQYF.

The chain combines TRBV2 with TRBJ2-7; 7 positions agree with TRBD1. This CDR3 is 13 amino acids long. Germline assignment: CDR1 SNHLY and CDR2 FYNNEI. Trimming removed 6 bases from V and 4 bases from J; junction bases left unmatched: 6. The CDR3: CASRPGTAYEQYF. The CDR3 coding sequence is TGTGCCAGCAGACCTGGGACAGCTTACGAGCAGTACTTC.

V and J are TRBV6-6 and TRBJ2-7; 11 nucleotides match TRBD1. The J segment lost 3 bases and the V segment lost 4 bases, leaving 5 bases of the junction unmatched. This CDR3 contains 15 residues. Germline V gene sequence: CDR1 MNHNY, CDR2 SVGAGI (reference sequence). Written as DNA, the CDR3 is TGTGCCAGCAGTTCCCCGGACAGGGGGCACTACGAGCAGTACTTC. It translates to CASSSPDRGHYEQYF.

In its sample, this clone was seen a few times. The J gene is TRBJ1-3, the V gene TRBV29-1; a weak D match, TRBD1 (5 bases). CDR3 length: 14 amino acids. V was cut by 4 bases and J by 1 base, with 11 bases left in between. CDR1 is SQVTM, CDR2 ANQGSEA, per germline. CDR3 sequence (DNA): TGCAGCGTTGCGGGGGGGATTTCTGGAAACACCATATATTTT. Amino acid sequence: CSVAGGISGNTIYF.

The chain has TRBV20-1 and TRBJ2-7; 8 nucleotides line up with TRBD1. CDR1 is DFQATT, CDR2 SNEGSKA, per germline (reference sequence). This CDR3 has 11 residues. With V trimmed by 6 bases and J by 5 bases, 3 bases remained unmatched. CDR3 amino acids: CSARTGHEQYF. CDR3 coding DNA: TGCAGTGCAAGGACAGGGCACGAGCAGTACTTC.

This clone was observed once. The chain carries TRBV19 and TRBJ2-7; maybe TRBD2 (5 bases). V lost 3 bases and J 1 base, leaving 13 bases between the germline ends. Looked up from germline, CDR1 is LNHDA and CDR2 is SQIVND (reference sequence). The CDR3 is 15 residues long. The CDR3 coding sequence is TGTGCCAGTAGTATTGGCGCGGGCTCGTCCTACGAGCAGTACTTC. Translation gives CASSIGAGSSYEQYF.

This rearrangement joins TRBV19 to TRBJ1-5; D is perhaps TRBD1 (5 bases). CDR1 and CDR2 from the germline V gene are LNHDA and SQIVND (reference sequence). V was clipped by 7 bases and J by 4 bases, with 8 bases between them. The CDR3 extends over 12 amino acids. CDR3 DNA sequence: TGTGCCAGTATGGAGGGGAATCAGCCCCAGCATTTT. Encoded protein: CASMEGNQPQHF.

J is TRBJ1-1 and V is TRBV18, with 7 bases aligning to TRBD1. Looked up from germline, CDR1 is KGHSH and CDR2 is LQKENI. The CDR3 spans 15 residues. V gave up 5 bases and J gave up 3 bases; unmatched junction bases: 9. In DNA, the CDR3 is TGTGCCAGCTCATCGCAGGGGGGTTTGGACACTGAAGCTTTCTTT. Translation: CASSSQGGLDTEAFF.

This chain connects TRBV5-4 to TRBJ1-1, with D perhaps matching TRBD1 (6 bases). V dropped 4 bases and J dropped 0 bases, with 10 bases sitting between them. There are 14 residues in the CDR3. CDR1 is SGHNT and CDR2 is YYREEE in the germline V gene (reference sequence). CDR3 DNA: TGTGCCAGCAGCCCACAGGGTGTGAACACTGAAGCTTTCTTT. It specifies CASSPQGVNTEAFF.

This rearrangement joins TRBV4-1 to TRBJ2-1, with TRBD2 matching over 7 bases. Losses at the gene ends were 1 base for V and 0 bases for J; bases not matched to a gene: 6. This CDR3 is 17 amino acids long. Germline CDR1 MGHRA, CDR2 YSYEKL. CDR3 residues: CASSQVSGLSSYNEQFF. CDR3 nucleotide sequence: TGCGCCAGCAGCCAAGTTAGCGGGCTGAGCTCCTACAATGAGCAGTTCTTC.

This clone occurred a few times. The chain uses TRBV28 and TRBJ1-1, with 8 bases aligning to TRBD1. Germline CDR1 MDHEN, CDR2 SYDVKM. The CDR3 extends over 15 amino acids. J lost 1 base, V lost 3 bases, and 4 bases had no gene match. CDR3 sequence (DNA): TGTGCCAGCAGTTTTTTAGGACAGGGGAACACTGAAGCTTTCTTT. It specifies CASSFLGQGNTEAFF.